The next 13 T cell receptor beta chains were all read from a single sample in a study of cytomegalovirus exposure and HLA in healthy donors. Both 60 Vbeta primers and 13 Jbeta primers went into the PCR. The repertoire was sequenced with immunoSEQ multiplex PCR; TCRdb's copy has only in-frame clones and lacks some. This sample carries roughly 100,000 clones, roughly 79% of them seen once, and the ten largest clones take under 1.5%. Sample: PBMCs. The receptors derive from a middle-aged man in good health and CMV-seronegative.

The chain has TRBV2 and TRBJ1-5; 9 nucleotides agree with TRBD1. This CDR3 has 20 amino acids. Germline trimming cut 6 bases from V and 0 bases from J; bases unmatched to any gene: 18. Per the germline V gene, CDR1 is SNHLY and CDR2 is FYNNEI. The CDR3 spells CASRGPGTGLRVDSNQPQHF. As DNA, the CDR3 is TGTGCCAGCAGAGGTCCCGGGACAGGGTTGAGGGTCGATAGCAATCAGCCCCAGCATTTT.

This clone was observed a handful of times. The rearrangement links TRBV6-5 to TRBJ1-6; TRBD1 aligns across 10 bases. Germline V gene lookup returns CDR1 MNHEY and CDR2 SVGAGI. The length of the CDR3 is 16 residues. J was trimmed by 9 bases and V by 0 bases; bases with no gene match: 5. The CDR3 DNA sequence: TGTGCCAGCAGTTACTCCCCGACAGGGGGCCTTTCACCCCTCCACTTT. Amino acid sequence: CASSYSPTGGLSPLHF.

The genes are TRBV19 and TRBJ2-1, with 13 bases fitting TRBD2. With V trimmed by 4 bases and J by 5 bases, 8 bases remained unmatched. The germline CDR1 and CDR2 sequences are LNHDA and SQIVND (reference sequence). The CDR3 runs to 17 residues. The CDR3 DNA is TGTGCCAGTAGTAGACCCGGGACTAGCGGGAAAAACAATGAGCAGTTCTTC. This encodes CASSRPGTSGKNNEQFF.

The rearrangement uses TRBV7-3 and TRBJ2-5; the match to TRBD2 covers 8 bases. Germline values: CDR1 SGHTA, CDR2 FQGTGA. CDR3 length equals 15 residues. V dropped 4 bases and J dropped 4; count of bases not matched to a gene: 8. The CDR3 bases are TGTGCCAGCAGCTCCACGGGGGGGCTCGGAGAGACCCAGTACTTC. Encoded protein: CASSSTGGLGETQYF.

V usage is TRBV13 and J usage is TRBJ2-5, with 11 bases matching TRBD1. Near its end, the DNA agrees better with TRBJ2-7, so the J call may be wrong. Germline V gives CDR1 PRHDT, CDR2 FYEKMQ (reference sequence). This CDR3 comprises 15 residues. CDR3 nucleotides: TGTGCCAGCAGCAAAACGGGACAGGGGGACTACGAGCAGTACTTC. Its translation is CASSKTGQGDYEQYF.

DNA of the CDR3: TGTGCCAGCAGCATCCCGGGGACAGGGACAAATGAAAAACTGTTTTTT. This translates into CASSIPGTGTNEKLFF. This chain joins TRBV21-1 and TRBJ1-4; the table's D gene call, TRBD1, was not cross checked with the DNA. TRBV21-1 represents a pseudogene. There are 16 residues in the CDR3.

This clone was counted only a few times. This sequence joins TRBV7-9 and TRBJ2-7, with 7 bases fitting TRBD1. In germline, CDR1 is SEHNR, CDR2 FQNEAQ (reference sequence). This CDR3 contains 15 residues. The ends lost 0 bases at V and 3 bases at J; junction bases unmatched: 5. The CDR3 sequence: CASSLAGDRFYEQYF. The DNA for the CDR3 is TGTGCCAGCAGCTTAGCCGGGGACAGATTCTACGAGCAGTACTTC.

V gene TRBV5-1 combines with J gene TRBJ1-1; TRBD1 aligns across 7 bases. From germline, CDR1 is SGHRS and CDR2 YFSETQ. J was trimmed by 5 bases and V by 0 bases; bases with no gene match: 7. The CDR3 has 15 residues. The CDR3 coding sequence is TGCGCCAGCAGCTTGGCCCGACAGGGTCAGACTGAAGCTTTCTTT. Protein: CASSLARQGQTEAFF.

The V and J genes are TRBV7-9 and TRBJ2-3; TRBD2 might be the D (5 bases). The CDR3 sequence is 14 residues long. The germline CDR1 and CDR2 sequences are SEHNR and FQNEAQ (reference sequence). Trimming cost V 1 base and J 3 bases, with 8 bases left between them. The CDR3 DNA follows: TGTGCCAGCAGCTTAGGCCTAGCAACAGATACGCAGTATTTT. Protein: CASSLGLATDTQYF.

The chain joins TRBV7-6 to TRBJ2-7; TRBD2 aligns across 9 bases. Looked up from germline, CDR1 is SGHVS and CDR2 is FNYEAQ. V shed 3 bases and J 4 bases; nucleotides not matched to a gene: 4. This CDR3 is 14 amino acids long. The CDR3 loop is CASSFGGGAYEQYF. For the CDR3, the DNA is TGTGCCAGCAGCTTCGGCGGGGGGGCGTACGAGCAGTACTTC.

J is TRBJ1-6 and V is TRBV5-3; 8 nucleotides line up with TRBD1. TRBV5-3 is known as an ORF, though its function is uncertain. The CDR3 runs 15 residues. Germline trimming cut 4 bases from V and 7 bases from J; bases unmatched to any gene: 7. CDR3 DNA sequence: TGTGCCAGAAGCCGGGACAGGAGGGTGAATTCACCCCTCCACTTT. Protein product: CARSRDRRVNSPLHF.

The chain employs TRBV10-2 and TRBJ1-1; a weak D match, TRBD1 (6 bases). Germline CDR1 is WSHSY and CDR2 is SAAADI. Trimming shortened V by 3 bases and J by 4 bases, and 12 bases separated the two germline ends. The CDR3 contains 14 residues. The CDR3 nucleotides are TGCGCCAGCAGTGAACTCGGGGGGCGCACTGAAGCTTTCTTT. Protein: CASSELGGRTEAFF.

The gene calls are TRBV19 and TRBJ2-1, with TRBD2 matching 8 bases. The trim removed 1 base at V and 10 bases at J, leaving 6 bases unmatched. CDR1 is LNHDA, CDR2 SQIVND, per germline (reference sequence). The CDR3 is made up of 14 amino acids. As DNA, the CDR3 is TGTGCCAGTAGTATAGCGGGAGGGCCCCGGGAGCAGTTCTTC. It encodes CASSIAGGPREQFF.